These T cell receptor beta chains were read from a single sample in a study of siplizumab effects on memory and regulatory T cells. The data were produced by immunoSEQ multiplex PCR, yet TCRdb's version contains in-frame clones alone and is incomplete. The repertoire holds 94,000 or so clones, with roughly 95% as singletons. The sample was naive CD4+ T cells sorted from blood. The source is a human donor in good health. Each CDR3 is given with its conserved first and last residue. The order of the fields is clone size, V gene, D gene, J gene, CDR3 protein, CDR3 DNA. The D gene is left open where the match is weak. Some rows mark clone size as missing; the rest say once, few, many or name a class of expanded clone.

size: NA
V: TRBV7-3
D: NA
J: TRBJ1-5
CDR3: CASSLVFQPQHF
DNA: TGTGCCAGCAGCTTAGTTTTTCAGCCCCAGCATTTT

size: NA
V: TRBV7-3
D: TRBD1
J: TRBJ2-2
CDR3: CASSPSDRGTGELFF
DNA: TGTGCCAGCAGCCCGTCTGACAGGGGGACCGGGGAGCTGTTTTTT

size: once
V: TRBV20-1
D: NA
J: TRBJ1-1
CDR3: CSARVLAEAFF
DNA: TGCAGTGCTAGAGTGTTAGCTGAAGCTTTCTTT

size: once
V: TRBV1
D: NA
J: TRBJ1-1
CDR3: CTSRPKHNGGKTNTEAFF
DNA: TGCACCAGCAGGCCCAAACACAACGGGGGAAAAACGAACACTGAAGCTTTCTTT

size: NA
V: TRBV7-9
D: NA
J: TRBJ1-4
CDR3: CASSLTGGANEKLFF
DNA: TGTGCCAGCAGCTTAACCGGGGGGGCTAATGAAAAACTGTTTTTT

size: NA
V: TRBV27
D: TRBD1
J: TRBJ1-4
CDR3: CASSMGQGRGEKEKLFF
DNA: TGTGCCAGCAGTATGGGACAGGGGAGAGGGGAGAAGGAAAAACTGTTTTTT

size: few
V: TRBV10-1
D: TRBD1
J: TRBJ2-7
CDR3: CASSSGQGWDEQYF
DNA: TGCGCCAGCAGCTCAGGACAGGGGTGGGACGAGCAGTACTTC

size: NA
V: TRBV5-1
D: NA
J: TRBJ1-1
CDR3: CASSLGQTNTEAFF
DNA: TGCGCCAGCAGCTTGGGGCAGACGAACACTGAAGCTTTCTTT

size: NA
V: TRBV5-1
D: NA
J: TRBJ1-4
CDR3: CASSAGLTRARGEKLFF
DNA: TGCGCCAGCAGCGCGGGACTGACCCGGGCTCGGGGTGAAAAACTGTTTTTT

size: NA
V: TRBV5-1
D: NA
J: TRBJ2-7
CDR3: CAGTSGEEHEQYF
DNA: TGCGCCGGTACCTCCGGGGAGGAGCACGAGCAGTACTTC

size: NA
V: TRBV28
D: NA
J: TRBJ2-5
CDR3: CASSFGGARAQETQYF
DNA: TGTGCCAGCAGTTTTGGGGGGGCCAGGGCCCAAGAGACCCAGTACTTC

size: NA
V: TRBV9
D: NA
J: TRBJ1-1
CDR3: CASSVAVMNTEAFF
DNA: TGTGCCAGCAGCGTAGCGGTTATGAACACTGAAGCTTTCTTT

size: NA
V: TRBV28
D: TRBD2
J: TRBJ2-1
CDR3: CASSLQRGAYNEQFF
DNA: TGTGCCAGCAGTTTGCAGCGGGGGGCCTACAATGAGCAGTTCTTC

size: NA
V: TRBV18
D: NA
J: TRBJ1-6
CDR3: CASSPGATDSPLHF
DNA: TGTGCCAGCTCACCAGGCGCCACTGACTCACCCCTCCACTTT

size: NA
V: TRBV5-1
D: NA
J: TRBJ1-6
CDR3: CASSLEGVPGNSPLHF
DNA: TGCGCCAGCAGCTTAGAAGGGGTTCCGGGTAATTCACCCCTCCACTTT

size: NA
V: TRBV5-1
D: TRBD1
J: TRBJ1-5
CDR3: CASSLATPGQGGPSNQPQHF
DNA: TGCGCCAGCAGCTTGGCCACACCGGGACAGGGGGGACCTAGCAATCAGCCCCAGCATTTT

size: NA
V: TRBV7-2
D: NA
J: TRBJ1-3
CDR3: CASSSGANSGNTIYF
DNA: TGTGCCAGCAGCTCCGGGGCGAACTCCGGAAACACCATATATTTT

size: NA
V: TRBV5-4
D: TRBD2
J: TRBJ2-5
CDR3: CASSPAGGRETQYF
DNA: TGTGCCAGCAGCCCGGCGGGGGGCAGAGAGACCCAGTACTTC

size: NA
V: TRBV7-2
D: NA
J: TRBJ2-2
CDR3: CASSSVGGELFF
DNA: TGTGCCAGCAGCTCTGTGGGCGGGGAGCTGTTTTTT

size: NA
V: TRBV6-5
D: NA
J: TRBJ1-4
CDR3: CASSYSVGTGNEKLFF
DNA: TGTGCCAGCAGTTACTCCGTGGGGACGGGTAATGAAAAACTGTTTTTT

size: NA
V: TRBV6-5
D: TRBD2
J: TRBJ2-1
CDR3: CASIGLAGGPHEQFF
DNA: TGTGCCAGCATCGGACTAGCGGGGGGCCCCCATGAGCAGTTCTTC

size: once
V: TRBV7-2
D: NA
J: TRBJ2-3
CDR3: CASSLVGGADTQYF
DNA: TGTGCCAGCAGCTTGGTGGGGGGAGCAGATACGCAGTATTTT

size: NA
V: TRBV18
D: NA
J: TRBJ2-3
CDR3: CASNPLGDTQYF
DNA: TGTGCCAGCAACCCTCTTGGAGATACGCAGTATTTT